Listed below are T cell receptor beta chains from one sample, sequenced in a study of response to subunit inactivated influenza vaccine. Via MiXCR, TCRdb re-called the RT-PCR reads, giving one row per CDR3 protein. The sample lists around 480,000 distinct CDR3 sequences, approximately 16% occurring once. The sequencing here drew on CD4+ T cells sorted from PBMCs, taken around 25 months after vaccination. These receptors were collected from a man in his fifties or sixties who received an inactivated influenza vaccine. CDR3s include the opening cysteine and the closing phenylalanine or tryptophan. A D gene is named only where the DNA matches it firmly.

D gene: .
V gene: TRBV14
J gene: TRBJ2-3
CDR3 protein: CASSQDRTYRTDTQYF

D gene: TRBD1
V gene: TRBV20-1
J gene: TRBJ2-1
CDR3 protein: CSALFRDRGYNEQFF

D gene: .
V gene: TRBV12-3/TRBV12-4
J gene: TRBJ2-4
CDR3 protein: CASSLGPRDIQYF

D gene: TRBD1
V gene: TRBV20-1
J gene: TRBJ1-1
CDR3 protein: CSAGKQGALNTEAFF

D gene: .
V gene: TRBV6-2/TRBV6-3
J gene: TRBJ2-7
CDR3 protein: CASIPDGSYEQYF

D gene: TRBD1
V gene: TRBV20-1
J gene: TRBJ1-6
CDR3 protein: CSARDGGTAQNSPLHF

D gene: .
V gene: TRBV20-1
J gene: TRBJ2-2
CDR3 protein: CSASRGGTNTGELFF

D gene: .
V gene: TRBV3-1
J gene: TRBJ2-5
CDR3 protein: CASSQERVLQETQYF

D gene: TRBD2
V gene: TRBV29-1
J gene: TRBJ2-7
CDR3 protein: CSVAGAGGQNEQYF

D gene: .
V gene: TRBV10-2
J gene: TRBJ2-1
CDR3 protein: CASRVSQSYNEQFF